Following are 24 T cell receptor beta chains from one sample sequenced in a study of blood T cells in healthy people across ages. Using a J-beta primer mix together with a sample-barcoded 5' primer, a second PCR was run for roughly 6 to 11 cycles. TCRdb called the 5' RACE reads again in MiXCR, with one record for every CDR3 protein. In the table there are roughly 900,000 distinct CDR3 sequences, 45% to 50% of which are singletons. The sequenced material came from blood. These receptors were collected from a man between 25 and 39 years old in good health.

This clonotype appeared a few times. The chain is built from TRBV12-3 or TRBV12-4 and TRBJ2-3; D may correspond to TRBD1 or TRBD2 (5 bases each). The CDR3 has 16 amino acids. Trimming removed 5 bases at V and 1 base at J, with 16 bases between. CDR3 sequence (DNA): TGTGCCAGCAGTCCCCCCCGGGGCGTCCGCACAGATACGCAGTATTTT. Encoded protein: CASSPPRGVRTDTQYF.

The CDR3 region is CASSQDPGVSSYEQYF. Here the CDR3 DNA reads TGCGCCAGCAGCCAAGATCCAGGCGTGAGCTCCTACGAGCAGTACTTC. The chain carries TRBV4-1 and TRBJ2-7; D gene uncertain. Trimming stripped 0 bases from V and 0 bases from J, with 12 bases between. The CDR3 length is 16 residues. Per the germline V gene, CDR1 is MGHRA and CDR2 is YSYEKL.

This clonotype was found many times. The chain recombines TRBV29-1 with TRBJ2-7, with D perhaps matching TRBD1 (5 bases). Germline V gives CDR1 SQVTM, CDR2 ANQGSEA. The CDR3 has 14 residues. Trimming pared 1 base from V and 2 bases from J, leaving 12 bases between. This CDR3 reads CSVEVDKETYEQYF. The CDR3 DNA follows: TGCAGCGTTGAAGTGGACAAGGAAACCTACGAGCAGTACTTC.

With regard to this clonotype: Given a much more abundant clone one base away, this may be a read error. The DNA for the CDR3 is TGCGCCAGCAGTGAGTTTCGGGTAGCGGACAATGAGCAGTTCTTC. As protein: CASSEFRVADNEQFF. The chain links TRBV10-2 to TRBJ2-1; tentatively, D is TRBD2 (6 bases). Between the trimmed V and J ends, which lost 1 base and 5 bases, there was a span of 12 bases. Germline loops: CDR1 WSHSY, CDR2 SAAADI. There are 15 residues in the CDR3.

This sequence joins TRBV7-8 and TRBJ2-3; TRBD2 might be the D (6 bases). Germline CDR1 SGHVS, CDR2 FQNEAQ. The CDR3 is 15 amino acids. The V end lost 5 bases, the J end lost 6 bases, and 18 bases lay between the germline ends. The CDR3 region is CASSPRDSPADTQYF. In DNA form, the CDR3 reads TGTGCCAGCAGCCCCCGGGACTCACCCGCGGATACGCAGTATTTT.

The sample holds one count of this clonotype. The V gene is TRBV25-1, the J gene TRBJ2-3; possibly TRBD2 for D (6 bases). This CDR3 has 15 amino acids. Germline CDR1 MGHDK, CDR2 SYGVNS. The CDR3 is CPPKNSSVSTDTQYF. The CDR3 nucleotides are TGTCCCCCCAAAAACTCTAGCGTTAGCACAGATACGCAGTATTTT.

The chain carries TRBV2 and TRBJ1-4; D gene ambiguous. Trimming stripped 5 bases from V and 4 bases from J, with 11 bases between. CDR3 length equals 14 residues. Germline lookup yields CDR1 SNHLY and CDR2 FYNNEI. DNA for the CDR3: TGTGCCAGCAGTCGAATGTCGAATAATGAAAAACTGTTTTTT. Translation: CASSRMSNNEKLFF.

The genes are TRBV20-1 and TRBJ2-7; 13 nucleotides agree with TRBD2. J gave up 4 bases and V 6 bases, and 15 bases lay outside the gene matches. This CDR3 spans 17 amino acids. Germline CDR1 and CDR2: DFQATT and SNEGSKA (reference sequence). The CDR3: CSALLAGGQGRSYEQYF. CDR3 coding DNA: TGCAGTGCCTTACTAGCGGGGGGGCAGGGCAGGTCATACGAGCAGTACTTC.

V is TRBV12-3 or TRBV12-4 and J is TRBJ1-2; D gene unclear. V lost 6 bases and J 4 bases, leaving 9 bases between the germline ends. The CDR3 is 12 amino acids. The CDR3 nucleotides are TGTGCCAGCAGGGTAGAAGCCTATGGCTACACCTTC. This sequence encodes CASRVEAYGYTF.

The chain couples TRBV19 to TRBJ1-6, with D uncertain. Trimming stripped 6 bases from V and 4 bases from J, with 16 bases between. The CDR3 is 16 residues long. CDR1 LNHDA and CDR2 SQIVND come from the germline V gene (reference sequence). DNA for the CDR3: TGTGCCAGTAGCCCCGGGAACACGGTGTATAATTCACCCCTCCACTTT. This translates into CASSPGNTVYNSPLHF.

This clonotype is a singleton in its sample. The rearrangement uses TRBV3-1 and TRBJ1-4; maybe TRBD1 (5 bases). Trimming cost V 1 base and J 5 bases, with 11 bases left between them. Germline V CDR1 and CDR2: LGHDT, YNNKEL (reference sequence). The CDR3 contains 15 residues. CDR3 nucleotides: TGTGCCAGCAGCCAAGCGGGGGGAAGGAATGAAAAACTGTTTTTT. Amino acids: CASSQAGGRNEKLFF. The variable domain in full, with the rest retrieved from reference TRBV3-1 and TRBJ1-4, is DTAVSQTPKYLVTQMGNDKSIKCEQNLGHDTMYWYKQDSKKFLKIMFSYNNKELIINETVPNRFSPKSPDKAHLNLHINSLELGDSAVYFCASSQAGGRNEKLFFGSGTQLSVL.

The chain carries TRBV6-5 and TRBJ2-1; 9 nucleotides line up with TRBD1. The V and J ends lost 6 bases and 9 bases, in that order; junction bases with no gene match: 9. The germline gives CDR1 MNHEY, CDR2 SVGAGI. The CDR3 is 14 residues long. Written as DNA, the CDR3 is TGTGCCAGCAGGGCCGGGACAGGGTGGGCTGAGCAGTTCTTC. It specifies CASRAGTGWAEQFF.

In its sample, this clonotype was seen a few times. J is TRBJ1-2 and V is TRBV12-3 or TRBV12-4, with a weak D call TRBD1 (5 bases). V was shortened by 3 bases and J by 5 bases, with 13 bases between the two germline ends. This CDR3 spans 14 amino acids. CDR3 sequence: CASSFGAERYGYTF. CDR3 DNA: TGTGCCAGCAGTTTCGGGGCCGAACGGTATGGCTACACCTTC.

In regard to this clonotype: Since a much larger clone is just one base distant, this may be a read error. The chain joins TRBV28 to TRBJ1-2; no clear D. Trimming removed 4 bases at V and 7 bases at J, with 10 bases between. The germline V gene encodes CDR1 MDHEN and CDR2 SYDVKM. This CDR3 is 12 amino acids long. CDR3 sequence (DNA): TGTGCCAGCAGTTCTGTCCGTCGTGGCTACACCTTC. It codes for CASSSVRRGYTF.

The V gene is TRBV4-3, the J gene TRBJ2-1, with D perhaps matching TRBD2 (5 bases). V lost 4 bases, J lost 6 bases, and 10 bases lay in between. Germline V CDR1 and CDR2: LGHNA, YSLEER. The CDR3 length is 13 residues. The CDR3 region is CASSRGPGNEQFF. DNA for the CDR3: TGCGCCAGCAGCCGCGGGCCGGGCAATGAGCAGTTCTTC.

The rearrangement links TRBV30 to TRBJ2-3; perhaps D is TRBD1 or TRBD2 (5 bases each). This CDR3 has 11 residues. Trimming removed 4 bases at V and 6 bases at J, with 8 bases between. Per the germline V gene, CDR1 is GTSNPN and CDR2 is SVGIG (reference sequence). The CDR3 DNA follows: TGTGCCTGGACCGAGGGGGATACGCAGTATTTT. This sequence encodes CAWTEGDTQYF.

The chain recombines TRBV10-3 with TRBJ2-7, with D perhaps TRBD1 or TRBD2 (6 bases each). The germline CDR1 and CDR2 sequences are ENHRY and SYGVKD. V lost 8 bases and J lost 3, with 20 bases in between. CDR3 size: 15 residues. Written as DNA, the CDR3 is TGTGCCATCGACGGGGGCAGAGGAACTCACTACGAGCAGTACTTC. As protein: CAIDGGRGTHYEQYF.

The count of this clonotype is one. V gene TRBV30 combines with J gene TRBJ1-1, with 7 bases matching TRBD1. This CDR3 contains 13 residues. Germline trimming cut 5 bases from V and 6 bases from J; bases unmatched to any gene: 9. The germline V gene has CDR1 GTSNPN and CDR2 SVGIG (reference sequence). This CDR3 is CAWLTGERAEAFF. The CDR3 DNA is TGTGCCTGGCTAACAGGGGAGCGGGCTGAAGCTTTCTTT.

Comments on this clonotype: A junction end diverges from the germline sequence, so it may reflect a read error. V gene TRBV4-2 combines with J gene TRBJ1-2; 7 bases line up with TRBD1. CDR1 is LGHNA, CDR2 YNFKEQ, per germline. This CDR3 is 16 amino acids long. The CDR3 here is CASSQESRQGRYGYTF. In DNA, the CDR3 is TGTGCCAGCAGCCAAGAGTCCCGACAGGGCCGTTATGGTTACACCTTC.

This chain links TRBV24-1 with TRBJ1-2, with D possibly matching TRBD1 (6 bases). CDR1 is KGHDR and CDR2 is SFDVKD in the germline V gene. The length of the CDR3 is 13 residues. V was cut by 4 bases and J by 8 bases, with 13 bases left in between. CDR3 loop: CATSDSTGRGYTF. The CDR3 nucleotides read TGTGCCACCAGTGACTCCACAGGGAGAGGCTACACCTTC.

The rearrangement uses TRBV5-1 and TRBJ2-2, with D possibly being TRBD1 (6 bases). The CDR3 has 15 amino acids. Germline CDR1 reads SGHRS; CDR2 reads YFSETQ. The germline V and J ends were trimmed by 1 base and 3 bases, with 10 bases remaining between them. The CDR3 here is CASSLTGFDTGELFF. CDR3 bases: TGCGCCAGCAGCTTGACAGGGTTTGACACCGGGGAGCTGTTTTTT.

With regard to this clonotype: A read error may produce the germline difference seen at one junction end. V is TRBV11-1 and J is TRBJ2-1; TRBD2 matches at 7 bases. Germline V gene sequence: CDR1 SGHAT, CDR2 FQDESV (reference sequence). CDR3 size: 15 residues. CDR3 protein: CAGSLSGVDYNEQFF. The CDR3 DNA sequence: TGTGCCGGCAGCCTGAGCGGGGTTGACTACAATGAGCAGTTCTTC.

CDR3 sequence: CASSSTVLSTEAFF. The CDR3 bases are TGCGCCAGCAGCTCGACAGTCCTAAGCACTGAAGCTTTCTTT. This chain joins TRBV5-1 and TRBJ1-1; possible D gene TRBD1, 5 bases. The CDR3 covers 14 residues. The V end lost 3 bases, the J end lost 4 bases, and 13 bases lay between the germline ends. Germline lookup yields CDR1 SGHRS and CDR2 YFSETQ.

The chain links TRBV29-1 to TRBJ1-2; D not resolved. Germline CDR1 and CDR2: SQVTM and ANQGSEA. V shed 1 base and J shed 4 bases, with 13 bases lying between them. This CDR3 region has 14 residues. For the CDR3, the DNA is TGCAGCGTTGAAGCGAACATTCGGGTCTATGGCTACACCTTC. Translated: CSVEANIRVYGYTF.